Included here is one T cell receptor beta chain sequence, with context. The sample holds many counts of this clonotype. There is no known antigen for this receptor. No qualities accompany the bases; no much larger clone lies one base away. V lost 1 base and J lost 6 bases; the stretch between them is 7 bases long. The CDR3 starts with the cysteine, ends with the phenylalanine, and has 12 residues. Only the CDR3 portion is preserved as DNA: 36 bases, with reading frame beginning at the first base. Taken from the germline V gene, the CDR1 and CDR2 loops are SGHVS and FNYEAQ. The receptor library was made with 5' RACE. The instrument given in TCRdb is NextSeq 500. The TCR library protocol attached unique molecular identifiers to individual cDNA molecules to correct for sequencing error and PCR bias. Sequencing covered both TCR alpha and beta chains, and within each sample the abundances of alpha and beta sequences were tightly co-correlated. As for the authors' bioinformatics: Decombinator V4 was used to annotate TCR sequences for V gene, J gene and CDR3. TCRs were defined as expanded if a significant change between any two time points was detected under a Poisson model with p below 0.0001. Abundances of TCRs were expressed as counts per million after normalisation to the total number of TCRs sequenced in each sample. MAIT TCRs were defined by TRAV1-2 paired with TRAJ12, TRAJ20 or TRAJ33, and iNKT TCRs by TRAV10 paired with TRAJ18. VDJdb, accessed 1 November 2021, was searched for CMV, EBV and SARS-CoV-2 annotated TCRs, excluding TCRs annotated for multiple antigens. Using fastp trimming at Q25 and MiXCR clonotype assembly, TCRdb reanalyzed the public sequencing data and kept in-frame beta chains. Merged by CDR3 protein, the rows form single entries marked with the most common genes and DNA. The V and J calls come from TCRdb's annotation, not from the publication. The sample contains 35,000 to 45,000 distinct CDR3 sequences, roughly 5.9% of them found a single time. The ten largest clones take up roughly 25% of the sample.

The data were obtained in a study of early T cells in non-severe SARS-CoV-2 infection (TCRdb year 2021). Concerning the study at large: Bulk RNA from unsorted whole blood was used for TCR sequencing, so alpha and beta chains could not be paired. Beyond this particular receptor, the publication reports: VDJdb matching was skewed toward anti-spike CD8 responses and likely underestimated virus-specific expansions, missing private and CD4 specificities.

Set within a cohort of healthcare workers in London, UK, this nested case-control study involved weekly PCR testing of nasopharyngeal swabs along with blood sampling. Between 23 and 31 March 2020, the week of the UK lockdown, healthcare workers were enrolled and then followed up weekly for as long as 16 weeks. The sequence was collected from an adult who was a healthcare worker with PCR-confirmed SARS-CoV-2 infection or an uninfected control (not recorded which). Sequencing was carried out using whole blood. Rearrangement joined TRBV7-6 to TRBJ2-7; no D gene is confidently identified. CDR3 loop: CASSLGGVEQYF. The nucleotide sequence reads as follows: TGTGCCAGCAGCTTAGGGGGTGTCGAGCAGTACTTC.